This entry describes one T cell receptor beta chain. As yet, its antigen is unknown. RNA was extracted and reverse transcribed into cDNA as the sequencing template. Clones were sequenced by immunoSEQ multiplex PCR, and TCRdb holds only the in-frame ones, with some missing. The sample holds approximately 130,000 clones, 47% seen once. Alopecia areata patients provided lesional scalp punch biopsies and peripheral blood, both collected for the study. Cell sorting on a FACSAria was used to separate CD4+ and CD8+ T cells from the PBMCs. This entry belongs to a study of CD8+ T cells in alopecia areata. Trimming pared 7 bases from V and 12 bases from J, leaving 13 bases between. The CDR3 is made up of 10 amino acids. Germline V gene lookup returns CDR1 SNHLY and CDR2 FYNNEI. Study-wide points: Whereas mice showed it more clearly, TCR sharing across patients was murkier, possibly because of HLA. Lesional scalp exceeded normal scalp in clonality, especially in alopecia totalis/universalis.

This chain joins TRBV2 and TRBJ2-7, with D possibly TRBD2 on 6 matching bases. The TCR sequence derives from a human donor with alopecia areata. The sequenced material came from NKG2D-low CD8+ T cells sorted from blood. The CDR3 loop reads CASNRGLPYF. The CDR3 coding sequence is TGTGCCAGCAACCGGGGACTCCCGTACTTC.